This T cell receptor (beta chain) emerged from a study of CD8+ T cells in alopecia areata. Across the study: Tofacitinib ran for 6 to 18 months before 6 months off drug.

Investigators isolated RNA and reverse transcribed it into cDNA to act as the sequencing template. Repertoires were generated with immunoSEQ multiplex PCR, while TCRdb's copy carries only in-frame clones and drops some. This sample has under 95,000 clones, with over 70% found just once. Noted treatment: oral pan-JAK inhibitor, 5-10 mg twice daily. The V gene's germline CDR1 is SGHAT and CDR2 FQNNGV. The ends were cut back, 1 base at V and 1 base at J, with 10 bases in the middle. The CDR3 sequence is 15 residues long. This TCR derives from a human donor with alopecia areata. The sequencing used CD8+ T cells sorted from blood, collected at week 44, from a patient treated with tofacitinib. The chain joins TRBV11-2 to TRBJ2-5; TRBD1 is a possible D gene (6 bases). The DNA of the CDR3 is TGTGCCAGCAGCTTAGTGGCGGACAGCCAAGAGACCCAGTACTTC. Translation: CASSLVADSQETQYF.